At least ten counts were recorded for the clone carrying this TCR beta chain. The target antigen is unknown. Trimming cost V 4 bases and J 2 bases, with 9 bases left between them. Germline CDR1 is SGDLS and CDR2 is YYNGEE. The CDR3 has 13 amino acids. TCRdb fed the multiplex PCR reads into MiXCR, producing one record per CDR3 protein. Among hundreds of thousands of distinct CDR3 sequences, about 34% were seen once, and the ten largest hold 1.3% to 1.5%. This sample is drawn from a study of breast tumors, draining lymph nodes, adjacent tissues. Study findings and constraints: Tumor repertoires ranked between lymph nodes and nontumor tissue in diversity, with V and J gene preferences.

The lymph nodes were axillary draining lymph nodes from breast cancer patients. The chain employs TRBV9 and TRBJ2-5, with a weak D call TRBD2 (5 bases). This clonotype was obtained from a female donor with breast cancer. Some clones in this sample may be carry-over from other donors' samples. Sequencing used axillary lymph node tissue. As DNA, the CDR3 is TGTGCCAGCAGCTCGACGGGGCAAGAGACCCAGTACTTC. As protein: CASSSTGQETQYF.